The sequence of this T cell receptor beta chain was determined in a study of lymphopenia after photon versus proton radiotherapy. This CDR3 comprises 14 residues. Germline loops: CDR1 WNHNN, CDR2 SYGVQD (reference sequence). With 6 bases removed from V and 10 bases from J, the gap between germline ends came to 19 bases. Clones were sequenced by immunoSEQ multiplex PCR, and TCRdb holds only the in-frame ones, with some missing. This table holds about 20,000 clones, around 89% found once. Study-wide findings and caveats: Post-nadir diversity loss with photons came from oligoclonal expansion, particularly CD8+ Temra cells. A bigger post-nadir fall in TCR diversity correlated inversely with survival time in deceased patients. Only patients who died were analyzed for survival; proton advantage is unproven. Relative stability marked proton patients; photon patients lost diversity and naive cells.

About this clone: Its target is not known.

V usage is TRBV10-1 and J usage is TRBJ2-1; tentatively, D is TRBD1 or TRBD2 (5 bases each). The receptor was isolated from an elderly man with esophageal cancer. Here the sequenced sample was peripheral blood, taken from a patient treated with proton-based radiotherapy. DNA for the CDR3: TGCGCCAGCAGCCCGGGGCAGGGTTTATACGAGCAGTTCTTC. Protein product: CASSPGQGLYEQFF.